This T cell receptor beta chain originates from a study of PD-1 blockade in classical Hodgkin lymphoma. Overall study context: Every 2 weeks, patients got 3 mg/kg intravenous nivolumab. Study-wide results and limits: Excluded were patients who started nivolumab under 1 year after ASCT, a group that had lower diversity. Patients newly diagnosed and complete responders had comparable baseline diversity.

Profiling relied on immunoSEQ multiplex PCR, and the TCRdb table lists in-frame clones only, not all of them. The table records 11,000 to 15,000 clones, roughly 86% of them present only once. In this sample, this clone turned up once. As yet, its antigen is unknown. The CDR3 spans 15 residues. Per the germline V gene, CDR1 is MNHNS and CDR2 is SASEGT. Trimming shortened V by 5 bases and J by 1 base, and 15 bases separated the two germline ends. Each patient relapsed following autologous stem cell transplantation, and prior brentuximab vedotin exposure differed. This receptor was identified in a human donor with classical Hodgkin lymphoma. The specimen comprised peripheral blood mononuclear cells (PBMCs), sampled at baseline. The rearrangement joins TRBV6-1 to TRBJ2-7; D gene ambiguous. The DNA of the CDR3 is TGTGCCAGCAGTTCTACGGGCTCCCCTTCCTACGAGCAGTACTTC. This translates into CASSSTGSPSYEQYF.